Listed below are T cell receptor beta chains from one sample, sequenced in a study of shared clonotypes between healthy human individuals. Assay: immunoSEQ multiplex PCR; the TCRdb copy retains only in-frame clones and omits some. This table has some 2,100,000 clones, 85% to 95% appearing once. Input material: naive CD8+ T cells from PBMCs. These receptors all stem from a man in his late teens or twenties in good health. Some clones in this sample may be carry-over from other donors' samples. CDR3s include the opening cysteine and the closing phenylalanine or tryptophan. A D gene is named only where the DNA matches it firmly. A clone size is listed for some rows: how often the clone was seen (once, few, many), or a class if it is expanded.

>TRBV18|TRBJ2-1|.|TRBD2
CASSRGTSGRVNEQFF
TGTGCCAGCTCAAGAGGGACTAGCGGGAGGGTCAATGAGCAGTTCTTC
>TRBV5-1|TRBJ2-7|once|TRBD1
CASSVSPGTGNEQYF
TGCGCCAGCAGCGTCAGTCCCGGGACAGGGAACGAGCAGTACTTC
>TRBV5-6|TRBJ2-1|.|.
CASSLAGLTVIYNEQFF
TGTGCCAGCAGCTTGGCGGGTTTAACGGTCATATACAATGAGCAGTTCTTC
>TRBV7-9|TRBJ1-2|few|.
CASSLQGNGYTF
TGTGCCAGCAGCCTCCAGGGAAATGGCTACACCTTC
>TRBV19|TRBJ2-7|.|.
CASTLGGKTYF
TGTGCCAGTACCCTAGGGGGGAAGACGTACTTC
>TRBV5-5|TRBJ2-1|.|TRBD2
CASSPSGRRTYNEQFF
TGTGCCAGCAGCCCCAGCGGGAGACGCACCTACAATGAGCAGTTCTTC
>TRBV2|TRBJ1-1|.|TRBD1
CASSEEGANTEAFF
TGTGCCAGCAGTGAAGAGGGGGCTAACACTGAAGCTTTCTTT
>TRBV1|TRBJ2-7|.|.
CTSSLHTPAAGGTYEQYF
TGCACCAGCAGCCTCCACACTCCCGCGGCGGGAGGTACCTACGAGCAGTACTTC
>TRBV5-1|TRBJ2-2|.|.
CASSLVQGYTGELFF
TGCGCCAGCAGCTTGGTCCAGGGCTACACCGGGGAGCTGTTTTTT
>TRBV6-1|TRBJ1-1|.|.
CASIWRAEAFF
TGTGCCAGCATCTGGCGGGCTGAAGCTTTCTTT
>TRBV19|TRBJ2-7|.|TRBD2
CASSIDGTSVIYEQYF
TGTGCCAGTAGTATAGATGGGACTAGCGTGATCTACGAGCAGTACTTC
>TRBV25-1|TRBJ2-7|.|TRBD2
CASSEFVSGRASEQYF
TGTGCCAGCAGTGAATTCGTTAGCGGGAGGGCCTCCGAGCAGTACTTC
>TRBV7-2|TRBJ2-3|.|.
CASVNVPLTDTQYF
TGTGCCAGCGTTAACGTCCCACTTACAGATACGCAGTATTTT
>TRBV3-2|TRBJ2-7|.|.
CASGDQYF
TGTGCCAGCGGGGACCAGTACTTC
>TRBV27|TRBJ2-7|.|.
CASSLVGFSYEQYF
TGTGCCAGCAGTTTAGTGGGGTTCTCCTACGAGCAGTACTTC
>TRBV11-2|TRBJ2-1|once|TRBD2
CASSLGGAYNEQFF
TGTGCCAGCAGCTTGGGAGGGGCTTACAATGAGCAGTTCTTC
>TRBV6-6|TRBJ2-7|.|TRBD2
CASSLSSGAYEQYF
TGTGCCAGCAGTTTATCTAGCGGGGCCTACGAGCAGTACTTC
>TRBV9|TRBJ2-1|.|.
CASSVASWGGGEQFF
TGTGCCAGCAGCGTAGCAAGCTGGGGTGGGGGTGAGCAGTTCTTC
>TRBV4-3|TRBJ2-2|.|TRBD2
CASSQEGGLAGDTGELFF
TGCGCCAGCAGCCAAGAAGGGGGGCTAGCGGGAGACACCGGGGAGCTGTTTTTT
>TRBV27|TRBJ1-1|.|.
CASSSPGANTEAFF
TGTGCCAGCAGTTCCCCGGGAGCGAACACTGAAGCTTTCTTT
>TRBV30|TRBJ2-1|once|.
CAWRTSRWQFF
TGTGCCTGGAGGACCTCGAGGTGGCAGTTCTTC
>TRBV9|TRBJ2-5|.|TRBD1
CASSIDRGGVATQYF
TGTGCCAGCAGCATAGACAGGGGTGGAGTGGCGACCCAGTACTTC
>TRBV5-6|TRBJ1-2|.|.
CASSLPGSNYGYTF
TGTGCCAGCAGCTTGCCAGGTTCTAACTATGGCTACACCTTC
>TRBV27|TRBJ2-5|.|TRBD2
CASRFTGTSSIQGETQYF
TGTGCCAGCAGGTTCACCGGGACTAGCTCAATACAAGGGGAGACCCAGTACTTC
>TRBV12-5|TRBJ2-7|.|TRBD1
CASGSQGAGGVYEQYF
TGTGCTAGTGGTTCGCAAGGGGCAGGGGGCGTCTACGAGCAGTACTTC
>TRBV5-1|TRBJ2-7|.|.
CASSGAYEQYF
TGCGCCAGCAGCGGAGCCTACGAGCAGTACTTC
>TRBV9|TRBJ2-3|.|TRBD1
CASSVEDWDSEEDTQYF
TGTGCCAGCAGCGTAGAGGATTGGGACAGCGAGGAAGATACGCAGTATTTT
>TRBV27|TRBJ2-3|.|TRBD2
CASSSRLAGRTDTQYF
TGTGCCAGCAGTTCCCGACTAGCGGGGAGGACAGATACGCAGTATTTT
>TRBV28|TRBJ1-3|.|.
CASSYFTGPSSGNTIYF
TGTGCCAGCAGTTATTTTACGGGACCGAGCTCTGGAAACACCATATATTTT
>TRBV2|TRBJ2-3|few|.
CASGGGASTDTQYF
TGTGCCAGCGGGGGAGGAGCTAGCACAGATACGCAGTATTTT
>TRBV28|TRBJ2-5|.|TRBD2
CASSSPRASGEQETQYF
TGTGCCAGCAGTTCCCCCCGGGCTAGCGGGGAACAAGAGACCCAGTACTTC
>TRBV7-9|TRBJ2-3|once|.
CASSSGSDTDTQYF
TGTGCCAGCAGCTCGGGATCAGACACAGATACGCAGTATTTT
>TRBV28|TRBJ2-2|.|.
CASSFNQGTGELFF
TGTGCCAGCAGTTTTAATCAGGGGACCGGGGAGCTGTTTTTT
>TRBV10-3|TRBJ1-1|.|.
CAISEAPGFTEAFF
TGTGCCATCAGTGAGGCCCCCGGCTTCACTGAAGCTTTCTTT
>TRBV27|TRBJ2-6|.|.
CASSLGVDGANVLTF
TGTGCCAGCAGTTTGGGTGTGGATGGGGCCAACGTCCTGACTTTC
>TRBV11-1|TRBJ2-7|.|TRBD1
CASSSGAGTGNYEQYF
TGTGCCAGCAGCTCCGGGGCCGGGACAGGGAACTACGAGCAGTACTTC
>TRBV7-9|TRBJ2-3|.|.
CASSWGEDTQYF
TGTGCCAGCAGCTGGGGGGAAGATACGCAGTATTTT
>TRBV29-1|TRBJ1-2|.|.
CSVDRDYYGYTF
TGCAGCGTTGACAGGGATTACTATGGCTACACCTTC
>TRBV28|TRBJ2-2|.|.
CASSLPEAYTGELFF
TGTGCCAGCAGTTTGCCCGAGGCTTACACCGGGGAGCTGTTTTTT
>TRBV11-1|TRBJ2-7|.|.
CASEGRGTVAYEQYF
TGTGCCAGCGAGGGGCGCGGGACAGTCGCCTACGAGCAGTACTTC
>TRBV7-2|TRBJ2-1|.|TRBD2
CASSFPLGGEFNEQFF
TGTGCCAGCAGCTTTCCACTCGGGGGGGAATTCAATGAGCAGTTCTTC
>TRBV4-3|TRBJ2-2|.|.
CASSQESSAYTGELFF
TGCGCCAGCAGCCAAGAATCTAGCGCATACACCGGGGAGCTGTTTTTT
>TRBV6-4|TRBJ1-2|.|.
CASSDSGRSYGYTF
TGTGCCAGCAGTGACTCGGGGCGGTCCTATGGCTACACCTTC
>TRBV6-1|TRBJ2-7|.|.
CASSVWLSYEQYF
TGTGCCAGCAGTGTTTGGCTGTCCTACGAGCAGTACTTC
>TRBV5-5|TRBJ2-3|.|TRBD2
CASSLGLAGVSDTQYF
TGTGCCAGCAGCTTGGGGTTAGCGGGAGTCTCAGATACGCAGTATTTT
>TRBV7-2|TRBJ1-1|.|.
CASSFTGWNTEAFF
TGTGCCAGCAGCTTCACAGGTTGGAACACTGAAGCTTTCTTT
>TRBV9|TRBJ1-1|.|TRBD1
CASSDRGGVAEAFF
TGTGCCAGCAGCGACAGGGGAGGAGTCGCTGAAGCTTTCTTT
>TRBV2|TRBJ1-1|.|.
CASSGTTNMNTEAFF
TGTGCCAGCAGTGGGACGACAAACATGAACACTGAAGCTTTCTTT
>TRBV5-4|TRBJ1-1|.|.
CASSLGTRTEAFF
TGTGCCAGCAGCTTGGGAACCCGGACTGAAGCTTTCTTT
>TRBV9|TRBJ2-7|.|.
CASSVRADRSYEQYF
TGTGCCAGCAGCGTCCGGGCGGACCGGTCCTACGAGCAGTACTTC
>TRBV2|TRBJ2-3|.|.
CASSDDPRATDTQYF
TGTGCCAGCAGTGATGACCCCAGAGCCACAGATACGCAGTATTTT
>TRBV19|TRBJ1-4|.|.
CASRPRSSPNEKLFF
TGTGCCAGTAGGCCCCGGAGTTCTCCTAATGAAAAACTGTTTTTT
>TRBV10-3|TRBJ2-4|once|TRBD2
CAISESLAGVGNIQYF
TGTGCCATCAGTGAGTCCTTAGCGGGAGTCGGGAACATTCAGTACTTC
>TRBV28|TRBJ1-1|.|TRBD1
CASSWADRGTGMNTEAFF
TGTGCCAGCAGTTGGGCGGACAGGGGGACGGGTATGAACACTGAAGCTTTCTTT
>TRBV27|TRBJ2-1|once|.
CASTFGTGHNEQFF
TGTGCCAGCACCTTCGGCACCGGTCACAATGAGCAGTTCTTC
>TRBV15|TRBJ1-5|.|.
CATSRSKHEGNQPQHF
TGTGCCACCAGCAGAAGTAAACACGAGGGCAATCAGCCCCAGCATTTT
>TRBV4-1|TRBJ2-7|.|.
CASSQDSSYEQYF
TGCGCCAGCAGCCAAGATAGCAGCTACGAGCAGTACTTC
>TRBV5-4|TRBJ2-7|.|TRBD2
CASSYTGLADYEQYF
TGTGCCAGCAGCTATACGGGACTAGCGGACTACGAGCAGTACTTC
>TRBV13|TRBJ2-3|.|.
CASSSMGEGQPRDTQYF
TGTGCCAGCAGTTCAATGGGAGAAGGACAGCCTCGGGATACGCAGTATTTT
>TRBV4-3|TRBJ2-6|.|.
CASSQQGSGANVLTF
TGCGCCAGCAGCCAGCAGGGTTCTGGGGCCAACGTCCTGACTTTC